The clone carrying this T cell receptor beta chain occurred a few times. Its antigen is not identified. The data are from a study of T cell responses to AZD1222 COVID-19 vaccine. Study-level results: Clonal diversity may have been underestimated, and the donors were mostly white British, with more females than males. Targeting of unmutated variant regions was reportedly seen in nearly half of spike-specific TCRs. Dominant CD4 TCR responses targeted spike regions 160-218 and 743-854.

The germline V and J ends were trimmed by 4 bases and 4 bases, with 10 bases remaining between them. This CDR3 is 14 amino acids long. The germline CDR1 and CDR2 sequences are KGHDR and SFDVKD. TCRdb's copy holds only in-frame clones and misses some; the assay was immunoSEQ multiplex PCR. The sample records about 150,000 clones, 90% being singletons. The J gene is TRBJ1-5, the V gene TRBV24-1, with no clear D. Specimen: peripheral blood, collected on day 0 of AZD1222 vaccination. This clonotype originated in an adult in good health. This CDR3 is CATSDSRANQPQHF. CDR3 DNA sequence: TGTGCCACCAGTGACAGCCGTGCAAATCAGCCCCAGCATTTT.